The sequence of this T cell receptor (beta chain) was determined in a study of shared clonotypes between healthy human individuals (dated by TCRdb to 2020 to 2022). For the study in its entirety: Three men and a couple of women, aged 18 to 49 years, made up the cohort. For each donor, CD4 naive and CD4 memory were each run on three plates, CD8 naive on two plates, and CD8 memory on one plate. The study deeply sequenced blood TCR repertoires of five healthy adults to estimate repertoire size and the extent of clonotype sharing between individuals. Different laboratories and diverse techniques were used to prepare libraries and sequence TCR repertoires, to increase sequencing depth and limit assay-specific biases. Each donor's leukapheresis produced roughly between about 0.85 and 10 billion PBMCs.

The paper's findings and limits, for the study overall: The genetic and exposure-history diversity represented was limited by the small number of donors. Sampling was restricted to blood, and TCR repertoires in tissue are likely to differ from TCR repertoires in blood. When a few donors were compared, the shared fraction of clonotypes was about 5% for naive CD4, 3.5% for naive CD8, roughly 2.3% for memory CD4, and around 0.37% for memory CD8. Higher generation probabilities were observed for clonotypes shared by all four sorted-subset donors than for non-shared clonotypes. Pairwise subsampling indicated that sequencing depth was expected to affect the degree of clonotype sharing among donors. Naive subsets generally had larger estimated clonotype richness than memory subsets. Even with the large sequencing depth, rarefaction of the sorted-subset datasets indicated that sequencing was incomplete.

Using the deep immunoSEQ assay, TCR CDR3 regions were amplified from genomic DNA by multiplex PCR. For each cell subset, the extracted genomic DNA was distributed evenly across all wells of several immunoSEQ 96-well plates, and each plate served as one replicate. For sorted subsets, roughly 0.2 ug genomic DNA, equal to 25,000 to 35,000 T cell genomes, was loaded into each replicate PCR. The purified libraries were quantified using a Qubit 3.0 fluorometer, sized with a Bioanalyzer 2100, and then quantified again using the KAPA Library Quantification kit. Every immunoSEQ 96-well plate was sequenced on a separate single-read 150-cycle Illumina NextSeq 550 flow cell. Under the source paper's analysis protocol: The immunoSEQ output contained only junctional sequences without quality scores, so filtering could not match that applied to full-length reads. Sequences were annotated with PyIR, a Python wrapper for IgBLAST v1.9, and V/J genes and CDR3 were assigned using IMGT germline references. Any read was removed if the V/J assignment was weak (E-value above 1e-6), the CDR3 was missing, or the read contained stop codons, out-of-frame junctions, or ambiguous translated residues. V3J clonotypes were defined as sequences sharing the same inferred V gene, J gene, and CDR3 amino acid sequence. Percentage overlap between repertoires was calculated by dividing the number of shared unique clonotypes by the size of the smaller repertoire. Three approaches were used to assess repertoire richness: RTK rarefaction, the Chao1 estimator, and Recon v2.1 estimates of unobserved clonotypes. OLGA was used to compute generation probabilities for all TCRbeta clonotypes that the gDNA method yielded from a handful of donors. Sourced from immuneACCESS, this table was stored by TCRdb with only in-frame sequences that have V and J called. A share of the clones is absent; for the studies checked, an unresolved V gene accounts for under half, and the remainder has no known explanation. The DNA was the basis for D and trimming; V, J and clone size are from that table. The table for this sample lists approximately 1.9 million clones; about 94% of them were counted only once. The ten largest clones add up to about 1.7% of the sample.

A word on this clone: Its antigen remains unidentified. Qualities for individual bases were not recorded, and no much larger clone is one base off.

For the CD8 naive samples, CD45RO-negative cells were positively selected for CCR7, yielding a CD45RA+CCR7+ population from which TemRA cells were excluded. Donors were healthy HIV-negative adults with no recently reported acute infections or vaccinations. Only Caucasian adults living in Nashville, Tennessee, USA were represented among the donors. Blood was collected by leukapheresis, and PBMCs were isolated by Ficoll-Histopaque density gradient centrifugation and then cryopreserved in liquid nitrogen vapor phase. Analytical flow cytometry was used to check the purity and quantity of each magnetically sorted T cell population. From each sorted fraction, genomic DNA was isolated and quantified by UV absorbance on a Nanodrop 2000c. The CDR3 measures 15 amino acids from cysteine to phenylalanine. CDR3 DNA only is kept here, 45 bases in frame from base 1. CDR1 SEHNR and CDR2 FQNEAQ were looked up in the germline V gene (reference sequence). At the junction V is shortened by 5 bases and J by 3 bases; bases outside the gene matches: 6.

The source material was naive CD8+ T cells from PBMCs. The sample's cell subset or site, from its label and the paper: CD45RA+CCR7+. The sequence links TRBV7-9 to TRBJ1-2, and 10 junctional nucleotides match TRBD1. The sequence was collected from a man aged 18 to 30 in good health. Some clones in this sample may be carry-over from other donors' samples. The DNA reads as follows: TGTGCCAGCAGCGTCACCGGGACAGGGGACTATGGCTACACCTTC. It is translated as CASSVTGTGDYGYTF.